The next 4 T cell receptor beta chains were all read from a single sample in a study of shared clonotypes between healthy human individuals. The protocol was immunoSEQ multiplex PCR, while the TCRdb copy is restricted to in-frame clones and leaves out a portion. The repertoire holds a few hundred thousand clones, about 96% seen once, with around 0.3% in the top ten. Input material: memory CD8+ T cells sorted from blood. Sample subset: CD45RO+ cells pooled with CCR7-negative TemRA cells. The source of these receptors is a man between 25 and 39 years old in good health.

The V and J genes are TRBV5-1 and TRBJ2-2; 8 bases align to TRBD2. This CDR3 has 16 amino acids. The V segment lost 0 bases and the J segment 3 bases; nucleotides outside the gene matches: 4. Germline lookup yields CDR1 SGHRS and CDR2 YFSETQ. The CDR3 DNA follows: TGCGCCAGCAGCTTGGTCCCGGGAGGGTACACCGGGGAGCTGTTTTTT. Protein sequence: CASSLVPGGYTGELFF.

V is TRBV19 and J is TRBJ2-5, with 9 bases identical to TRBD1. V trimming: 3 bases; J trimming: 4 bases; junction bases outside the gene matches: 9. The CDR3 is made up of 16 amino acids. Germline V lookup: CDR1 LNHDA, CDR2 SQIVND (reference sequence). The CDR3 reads CASSIPPGQGPETQYF. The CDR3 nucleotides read TGTGCCAGTAGTATCCCCCCGGGACAGGGCCCAGAGACCCAGTACTTC.

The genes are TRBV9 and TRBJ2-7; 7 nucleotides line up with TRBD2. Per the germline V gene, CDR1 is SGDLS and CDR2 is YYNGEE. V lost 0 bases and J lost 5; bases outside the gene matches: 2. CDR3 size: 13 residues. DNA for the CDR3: TGTGCCAGCAGCGTAGGCGGGAGTGACGAGCAGTACTTC. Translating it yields CASSVGGSDEQYF.

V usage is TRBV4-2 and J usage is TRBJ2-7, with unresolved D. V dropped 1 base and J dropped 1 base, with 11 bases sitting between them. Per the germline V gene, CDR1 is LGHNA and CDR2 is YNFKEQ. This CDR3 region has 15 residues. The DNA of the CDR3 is TGTGCCAGCAGCCAAGCAGGCGTTACGTCCTACGAGCAGTACTTC. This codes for CASSQAGVTSYEQYF.